This T cell receptor (beta chain) was observed in a study of cytomegalovirus exposure and HLA in healthy donors. Study-wide background: In an early release, HLA-typed donors contributed approximately 80 million unique TCR sequences. Study-wide points: Later analysis identified 16,951 TCR beta sequences associated with HLA alleles, using a false discovery rate threshold of 0.05.

V was shortened by 4 bases and J by 0 bases, with 13 bases between the two germline ends. Germline lookup yields CDR1 SNHLY and CDR2 FYNNEI. This CDR3 contains 15 residues. The PCR contained 60 Vbeta and 13 Jbeta primers. Assay: immunoSEQ multiplex PCR; the TCRdb copy retains only in-frame clones and omits some. The data hold around 96,000 clones, with 64% observed a single time. This clone was seen once. What it binds is not known. The receptor was isolated from a man in his sixties in good health and CMV-seronegative. Sequenced material: PBMCs. The rearrangement links TRBV2 to TRBJ2-7; D is undetermined. This chain's CDR3 is CASSVTAPSSYEQYF. In DNA form, the CDR3 reads TGTGCCAGCAGTGTTACGGCTCCTAGCTCCTACGAGCAGTACTTC.